A selection of T cell receptor beta chains follows, all from one sample in a study of immune evolution from preneoplasia to lung adenocarcinoma. The repertoire was sequenced with immunoSEQ multiplex PCR; TCRdb's copy has only in-frame clones and lacks some. There are 30,000 to 45,000 clones in the sample; roughly 68% occur only once, and around 6.5% lies in the top ten. The material sequenced was FFPE invasive lung adenocarcinoma tissue. Every receptor here comes from a person aged 55 to 69 with lung adenocarcinoma. The CDR3 runs from the conserved cysteine through the conserved F or W. Each record gives: D gene, J gene, clone size, V gene, CDR3 protein, CDR3 DNA. A D gene is named only where the DNA matches it firmly. Clone sizes are given selectively: once, few, many, or a class where the clone is expanded.

>.|TRBJ2-3|few|TRBV2
CASSPSVPTEWNF
TGTGCCAGCAGCCCCTCCGTCCCGACGGAGTGGAATTTT
>.|TRBJ2-7|.|TRBV21-1
CASSSRQGLSYEQYF
TGTGCCAGCTCCTCCAGGCAGGGGTTGAGCTACGAGCAGTACTTC
>.|TRBJ2-2|.|TRBV7-2
CASRLVSNTGELFF
TGTGCCAGCAGACTGGTTTCGAACACCGGGGAGCTGTTTTTT
>TRBD2|TRBJ2-1|.|TRBV4-2
CASSQEGLGTYNEQFF
TGTGCCAGCAGCCAAGAGGGACTAGGGACCTACAATGAGCAGTTCTTC
>.|TRBJ1-1|.|TRBV7-3
CASSLNRWTEAFF
TGTGCCAGCAGCTTAAATCGGTGGACTGAAGCTTTCTTT
>TRBD1|TRBJ2-1|.|TRBV11-3
CASSLEQGYGNEQFF
TGTGCCAGCAGCTTAGAACAGGGGTACGGAAATGAGCAGTTCTTC
>TRBD2|TRBJ2-1|.|TRBV5-4
CASSLDLGGSYNEQFF
TGTGCCAGCAGCTTGGATCTGGGGGGGTCCTACAATGAGCAGTTCTTC
>.|TRBJ1-2|.|TRBV5-5
CASSPTGVLRGYRDGYTF
TGTGCCAGCAGCCCAACGGGTGTCTTGAGGGGGTATCGGGATGGCTACACCTTC
>TRBD2|TRBJ2-7|.|TRBV28
CASSFIKTSGNYEQYF
TGTGCCAGCAGTTTCATAAAGACTAGCGGGAACTACGAGCAGTACTTC
>.|TRBJ2-5|.|TRBV5-4
CASSRDAGPTAQYF
TGTGCCAGCAGCCGGGACGCAGGACCGACGGCCCAGTACTTC
>.|TRBJ2-5|.|TRBV11-2
CASSFTVLRETQYF
TGTGCCAGCAGCTTTACAGTCCTCAGGGAGACCCAGTACTTC
>.|TRBJ1-2|.|TRBV5-1
CASSLDSWKYGYTF
TGCGCCAGCAGCTTGGATAGCTGGAAATATGGCTACACCTTC
>.|TRBJ1-1|medium-sized|TRBV5-1
CASSFVERSPEAFF
TGCGCCAGCAGCTTCGTCGAGAGGAGTCCTGAAGCTTTCTTT
>TRBD1|TRBJ2-7|.|TRBV28
CASRRGQGSYEQYF
TGTGCCAGCAGGAGGGGACAGGGTAGCTACGAGCAGTACTTC
>.|TRBJ2-5|few|TRBV9
CASSVRGAWEETQYF
TGTGCCAGCAGCGTACGGGGGGCTTGGGAGGAGACCCAGTACTTC
>.|TRBJ2-3|.|TRBV10-1
CASSESRGDTQYF
TGCGCCAGCAGTGAGTCGAGGGGAGATACGCAGTATTTT
>TRBD1|TRBJ2-2|.|TRBV29-1
CSADRGSTGELFF
TGCAGCGCGGACAGGGGGAGCACCGGGGAGCTGTTTTTT
>.|TRBJ2-2|.|TRBV5-1
CASSPPGERVGELFF
TGCGCCAGCAGTCCTCCGGGGGAAAGGGTCGGGGAGCTGTTTTTT
>TRBD2|TRBJ2-3|.|TRBV12-5
CASGTSGNADTQYF
TGTGCTAGTGGTACTAGCGGGAACGCAGATACGCAGTATTTT
>.|TRBJ1-1|.|TRBV5-4
CASSQGQGKIWTEAFF
TGTGCCAGCAGCCAAGGTCAGGGGAAGATATGGACTGAAGCTTTCTTT
>.|TRBJ2-7|.|TRBV6-6
CASSYSSYEQYF
TGTGCCAGTAGTTACTCTAGCTACGAGCAGTACTTC
>.|TRBJ2-3|few|TRBV2
CATSGLSTDTQYF
TGTGCCACCTCAGGCCTAAGCACAGATACGCAGTATTTT
>TRBD1|TRBJ1-1|once|TRBV11-2
CASSPGGLDTEAFF
TGTGCCAGCAGCCCAGGGGGCCTAGACACTGAAGCTTTCTTT
>TRBD1|TRBJ2-1|.|TRBV7-9
CASSPPTGGMGNEQFF
TGTGCCAGCAGCCCACCGACAGGGGGAATGGGGAATGAGCAGTTCTTC
>.|TRBJ2-7|.|TRBV7-9
CASSPLLARQYF
TGTGCCAGCAGCCCACTCCTAGCGAGGCAGTACTTC
>TRBD1|TRBJ2-3|.|TRBV9
CASNPLGTEVRDTQYF
TGTGCCAGCAACCCACTGGGGACAGAAGTGAGGGATACGCAGTATTTT
>TRBD1|TRBJ1-5|.|TRBV28
CASTKGQGASGQPQHF
TGTGCCAGCACTAAGGGACAGGGGGCGAGTGGTCAGCCCCAGCATTTT
>TRBD1|TRBJ2-1|once|TRBV15
CATSRDVWGQGSYNEQFF
TGTGCCACCAGCAGAGATGTTTGGGGACAGGGATCCTACAATGAGCAGTTCTTC